These T cell receptor beta chains were read from a single sample in a study of regulatory T cells in long-lasting Graves disease. MiXCR, run by TCRdb on the multiplex PCR reads, gives a single entry per CDR3 protein. The sample shows hundreds of thousands of distinct CDR3 sequences, about 16% of them seen only once. The same specimen was also included in a second study, on T cells in Graves' hyperthyroidism and ophthalmopathy.

Specimen: peripheral blood mononuclear cells (PBMCs), collected at new diagnosis, from a patient treated with antithyroid drugs. The receptors were sampled from a woman between 25 and 40 years old with Graves disease. Both conserved end residues are part of each CDR3. D genes are given only for firm matches. Clone size is shown for a subset of rows, as once, few, many or a class of expanded clone.

clone size	V gene	D gene	J gene	CDR3 DNA	CDR3 protein
many	TRBV2	.	TRBJ2-2	TGTGCCAGCAGGACTGAAGCCGGGGAGCTGTTTTTT	CASRTEAGELFF
.	TRBV7-6	.	TRBJ1-1	TGTGCCAGCAGCCCGGGCCGAGGAGGGATCACTGAAGCTTTCTTT	CASSPGRGGITEAFF
.	TRBV29-1	TRBD1	TRBJ1-2	TGCAGCGTTGAATACGTTGGGACAGGGGATGCCTATGGCTACACCTTC	CSVEYVGTGDAYGYTF
.	TRBV5-1	TRBD1	TRBJ1-5	TGCGCCAGCAGCTCCGGGACAGGGGAAGACCAGCCCCAGCATTTT	CASSSGTGEDQPQHF
many	TRBV12-3/TRBV12-4	.	TRBJ1-1	TGTGCCAGCAGCCTTCGGACCCAAAACACTGAAGCTTTCTTT	CASSLRTQNTEAFF
.	TRBV24-1	.	TRBJ2-3	TGTGCCACCGGGGTCACAGATACGCAGTATTTT	CATGVTDTQYF
.	TRBV14	TRBD2	TRBJ2-1	TGTGCCAGCACCCCCGATGGGACTAGCGGGCGAAATGAGCAGTTCTTC	CASTPDGTSGRNEQFF
.	TRBV27	TRBD1	TRBJ2-7	TGTGCCAGCAGTTTGGTGGGACAGAACTACGAGCAGTACTTC	CASSLVGQNYEQYF
.	TRBV12-3/TRBV12-4	.	TRBJ1-2	TGTGCCAGCAGTTTGAACTTTGGGGGCTCGGCGAACTATGGCTACACCTTC	CASSLNFGGSANYGYTF
many	TRBV30	.	TRBJ1-5	TGTGCCTGGAGCCGCCGAGGCCAGCCCCAGCATTTT	CAWSRRGQPQHF
.	TRBV29-1	.	TRBJ1-5	TGCAGCGTTGCTTTTGAGGGACATAGCAATCAGCCCCAGCATTTT	CSVAFEGHSNQPQHF
.	TRBV30	.	TRBJ2-7	TGTGCCTGGGGATTTCAGGGGTCCTACGAGCAGTACTTC	CAWGFQGSYEQYF
many	TRBV20-1	.	TRBJ2-1	TGCAGTGCGCCTACTCTCGGTGATGAGCAGTTCTTC	CSAPTLGDEQFF
many	TRBV6-5	.	TRBJ1-2	TGTGCCAGCAGTTACCACCCTACTGGCGGGGATGGCTACACCTTC	CASSYHPTGGDGYTF
.	TRBV6-2/TRBV6-3	TRBD1	TRBJ1-5	TGTGCCAGCAGCAGACCCCCGGGACAGTCCAATCAGCCCCAGCATTTT	CASSRPPGQSNQPQHF
few	TRBV28	TRBD1	TRBJ1-2	TGTGCCAGCAGCTCGGGACAGGGCCCGTGGGGCTATGGCTACACCTTC	CASSSGQGPWGYGYTF
few	TRBV9	TRBD2	TRBJ2-7	TGTGCCAGCAGCGCGGGACTAGCGGGATCCGGCGAGCAGTACTTC	CASSAGLAGSGEQYF
many	TRBV5-1	.	TRBJ1-2	TGCGCCAGCAGCGCTGGGACTCCCCATGGCTACACCTTC	CASSAGTPHGYTF
many	TRBV11-2	.	TRBJ2-2	TGTGCCAGCAGCTTTACGGCGAACACCGGGGAGCTGTTTTTT	CASSFTANTGELFF
many	TRBV20-1	.	TRBJ2-5	TGCAGTGCGCGGGGTGGCCGGGAGACCCAGTACTTC	CSARGGRETQYF
.	TRBV28	TRBD2	TRBJ2-1	TGTGCCAGCAGATCGGGACTAGCGGGAGTACGTGAGCAGTTCTTC	CASRSGLAGVREQFF
many	TRBV20-1	.	TRBJ2-7	TGCAGTGCGTCGGGACTTGTCTACGAGCAGTACTTC	CSASGLVYEQYF
few	TRBV12-3/TRBV12-4	.	TRBJ2-4	TGTGCCAGCAGTCTCGAGGGCTTCGGCCCCAAAAACATTCAGTACTTC	CASSLEGFGPKNIQYF
many	TRBV27	TRBD1	TRBJ1-1	TGTGCCAGCAGACGACAGGGGGTAAAAGAAGCTTTCTTT	CASRRQGVKEAFF
.	TRBV18	.	TRBJ2-7	TGTGCCAGCTCCTCAGGGTACGACTACGAGCAGTACTTC	CASSSGYDYEQYF
.	TRBV3-1	.	TRBJ2-5	TGTGCCAGCAGCCAAGATGGACCCTCCGCGAGAGAGACCCAGTACTTC	CASSQDGPSARETQYF
.	TRBV29-1	.	TRBJ1-2	TGCAGCGTGGAGGCGGGCGTTCGGTATGGCTACACCTTC	CSVEAGVRYGYTF
many	TRBV7-7	TRBD2	TRBJ2-1	TGTGCTAGCAGCGCTAGCGGGGGCGTATACAATGAGCAGTTCTTC	CASSASGGVYNEQFF
.	TRBV20-1	.	TRBJ1-5	TGCAGTGCTAGAGATGGAGTGAATAGCAATCAGCCCCAGCATTTT	CSARDGVNSNQPQHF
few	TRBV18	.	TRBJ1-1	TGTGCCAGCTCACTAACCCCGACAGGTGCGAACACTGAAGCTTTCTTT	CASSLTPTGANTEAFF
many	TRBV7-9	TRBD2	TRBJ2-7	TGTGCCAGCAGCCCGAAAGCTAGCGGGACGGTCCACGAGCAGTACTTC	CASSPKASGTVHEQYF
few	TRBV20-1	.	TRBJ1-1	TGCAGTGCCACAACCAGTGGGGGGCTGAACACTGAAGCTTTCTTT	CSATTSGGLNTEAFF
many	TRBV28	.	TRBJ1-5	TGTGCCAGCAGTCCCGATCCAACCAATCAGCCCCAGCATTTT	CASSPDPTNQPQHF
few	TRBV27	TRBD1	TRBJ1-2	TGTGCCAGCAGTCCTCTCGGACAGGGCCTTAACTATGGCTACACCTTC	CASSPLGQGLNYGYTF
once	TRBV18	TRBD1	TRBJ2-1	TGTGCCAGCTCACCGGGACAGGGGATTGATTCTGAGCAGTTCTTC	CASSPGQGIDSEQFF
few	TRBV20-1	.	TRBJ1-3	TGCAGTGCTTATGGAGGGACGCCTGGAAACACCATATATTTT	CSAYGGTPGNTIYF
few	TRBV12-3/TRBV12-4	.	TRBJ2-5	TGTGCCAGCAGTTTGGGCAGCCCGAGAGGGACCCAGTACTTC	CASSLGSPRGTQYF
many	TRBV20-1	.	TRBJ1-5	TGCAGTGCTCCCGGGATGGGTAATCAGCCCCAGCATTTT	CSAPGMGNQPQHF
.	TRBV5-1	.	TRBJ2-7	TGCGCCAGCAGCGGAACTGGCGGCGCCTACGAGCAGTACTTC	CASSGTGGAYEQYF
many	TRBV28	.	TRBJ2-1	TGTGCCAGCAGTGAGGGACTCGACAATGAGCAGTTCTTC	CASSEGLDNEQFF
many	TRBV30	.	TRBJ1-1	TGTGCCTGGAGCGCAGCGGCGGCACAGGGTCGTTTCTTT	CAWSAAAAQGRFF
many	TRBV28	TRBD2	TRBJ2-7	TGTGCCAGCAGTTCGAGAAGCGGGAGTCGCTACGAGCAGTACTTC	CASSSRSGSRYEQYF
.	TRBV27	TRBD2	TRBJ2-1	TGTGCCAGCAGTCTCTTAATAGCGGGAGGGGCCTACAATGAGCAGTTCTTC	CASSLLIAGGAYNEQFF
many	TRBV18	.	TRBJ1-1	TGTGCCAGCTCGCCTGGACTAGGAGAGGAGGCTTTCTTT	CASSPGLGEEAFF
many	TRBV27	.	TRBJ1-2	TGTGCCAGCGCAAGACTCGGGACAAATAGTCGCTATGGCTACACCTTC	CASARLGTNSRYGYTF
.	TRBV29-1	.	TRBJ1-1	TGCAGCGTTGACGGGACCACTGAAGCTTTCTTT	CSVDGTTEAFF
.	TRBV4-1	TRBD1	TRBJ1-2	TGCGCCAGCAGCCAAGGACAGGGGGGCCCATATGGCTACACCTTC	CASSQGQGGPYGYTF
many	TRBV2	.	TRBJ1-1	TGTGCCAGCAGTGAAGAGGCGGGGGCGAGTACTTTCTTT	CASSEEAGASTFF
few	TRBV6-2/TRBV6-3	.	TRBJ2-2	TGTGCCAGCAGTTATCAGAAGAACACCGGGGAGCTGTTTTTT	CASSYQKNTGELFF